This T cell receptor (beta chain) was obtained from a study of CD8 T cells in ankylosing spondylitis. This clonotype was recorded at least ten times. TCRdb re-called the 5' RACE reads with MiXCR, one entry per CDR3 protein. Of hundreds of thousands of distinct CDR3 sequences detected, roughly 8.6% appear once; the ten largest clones hold approximately 7%. V lost 7 bases and J lost 0, with 8 bases in between. The CDR3 runs to 13 residues. Germline V gene data show CDR1 as SGHRS and CDR2 as YFSETQ. The sample taken for sequencing was blood, either unsorted or a sorted T cell fraction (not recorded which). The receptor was derived from a male donor with ankylosing spondylitis or in good health (not recorded which). This chain links TRBV5-1 with TRBJ1-3; D gene ambiguous. As DNA, the CDR3 is TGCGCCAGCGGCGAGAACTCTGGAAACACCATATATTTT. Protein: CASGENSGNTIYF. Full variable domain (rest looked up from reference TRBV5-1 and TRBJ1-3): KAGVTQTPRYLIKTRGQQVTLSCSPISGHRSVSWYQQTPGQGLQFLFEYFSETQRNKGNFPGRFSGRQFSNSRSEMNVSTLELGDSALYLCASGENSGNTIYFGEGSWLTVV.